The 8 T cell receptor beta chains in this list originate from one sample, sequenced in a study of T cell repertoires in aging, cancer and after chemotherapy. TCR beta rearrangements were amplified from peripheral blood genomic DNA. Rearranged V-D-J TRB sequences were amplified with a mixed TRB-A/B primer pool. TCRdb independently ran MiXCR on the multiplex PCR reads; one entry per CDR3 protein. This sample yields approximately 7,600 distinct CDR3 sequences, of which over 35% are seen a single time; more than 13% belongs to the top ten. Specimen: blood. Receptors originate from a human donor in good health.

The V and J genes are TRBV12-3 or TRBV12-4 and TRBJ2-1; possible D gene TRBD2, 6 bases. Trimming shortened V by 6 bases and J by 8 bases, and 20 bases separated the two germline ends. This CDR3 comprises 15 residues. For the CDR3, the DNA is TGTGCCAGCAGGAAAGGTGGCGGGGTAATCTATGAGCAGTTCTTC. Amino acid sequence: CASRKGGGVIYEQFF.

A word on this clonotype: Given a much more abundant clone one base away, this may be a read error. The rearrangement joins TRBV29-1 to TRBJ2-7; 7 bases are a match to TRBD1. CDR1 and CDR2 (germline): SQVTM, ANQGSEA. The CDR3 sequence is 14 residues long. CDR3 nucleotide sequence: TGCAGCGTTCTAGGACAGGATGCTTCCTACGCGCAGTACTTC. Residues: CSVLGQDASYAQYF.

This clonotype came up a few times. The chain couples TRBV12-3 or TRBV12-4 to TRBJ2-3; either TRBD1 or TRBD2 may fit D (6 bases each). Trimming took off 6 bases at V and 0 bases at J, with 13 bases between the two ends. The CDR3 totals 15 residues. CDR3 in DNA: TGTGCCAGCAGCCTAAGGGGGGTTAGCACAGATACGCAGTATTTT. Encoded protein: CASSLRGVSTDTQYF.

V gene TRBV19 combines with J gene TRBJ2-6, with TRBD1 matching over 7 bases. V gave up 4 bases and J gave up 2 bases; unmatched junction bases: 5. This CDR3 region has 16 residues. Germline assignment: CDR1 LNHDA and CDR2 SQIVND (reference sequence). Here the CDR3 reads CASSTPQGAGANVLTF. In nucleotides, the CDR3 is TGTGCCAGTAGTACCCCGCAGGGGGCTGGGGCCAACGTCCTGACTTTC.

This chain joins TRBV6-4 and TRBJ2-7; TRBD1 aligns across 8 bases. V trimming: 6 bases; J trimming: 6 bases; junction bases outside the gene matches: 25. Germline CDR1 and CDR2: MRHNA and SNTAGT. This CDR3 is built from 19 residues. CDR3 sequence reads: CASSSLTGDMVPGAGEQYF. Written as DNA, the CDR3 is TGTGCCAGCAGCTCTCTGACAGGGGACATGGTACCGGGGGCTGGCGAGCAGTACTTC.

The V call is TRBV10-3, the J call TRBJ1-2, with 11 bases fitting TRBD1. Germline values: CDR1 ENHRY, CDR2 SYGVKD. The CDR3 has 15 residues. The V and J ends lost 0 bases and 7 bases, in that order; junction bases with no gene match: 4. The CDR3 spells CAISESGQGGFGYTF. CDR3 nucleotides: TGTGCCATCAGTGAGTCGGGACAGGGGGGATTTGGCTACACCTTC.

The chain joins TRBV10-3 to TRBJ1-1, with D perhaps matching TRBD1 (5 bases). Germline lookup yields CDR1 ENHRY and CDR2 SYGVKD. The CDR3 loop spans 15 amino acids. V shed 0 bases and J shed 3 bases, with 11 bases lying between them. The chain's CDR3 is CAISESPGYHTEAFF. CDR3 in DNA: TGTGCCATCAGTGAGTCGCCAGGGTACCACACTGAAGCTTTCTTT.

This clonotype occurred a few times. The chain links TRBV19 to TRBJ1-4; weak D call: TRBD1 (6 bases). V dropped 5 bases and J dropped 4 bases, with 17 bases sitting between them. From germline, CDR1 is LNHDA and CDR2 SQIVND (reference sequence). The CDR3 has 16 amino acids. CDR3 nucleotides: TGTGCCAGTAGTTTGACACCACAGGGCAATAATGAAAAACTGTTTTTT. It specifies CASSLTPQGNNEKLFF.